This TCR beta chain was recovered during a study of cytomegalovirus exposure and HLA in healthy donors. Overall study: An early release of data contained 75 million to 100 million unique TCRs, which came from HLA-typed donors.

The V end was cut by 4 bases, the J end by 2 bases, with 14 bases between. The CDR3 spans 15 residues. Germline V CDR1 and CDR2: MGHRA, YSYEKL. Study findings and constraints: The likely explanation for a cluster of highly shared sequence variants was sequencing artifact. For most subjects, TCR beta sequences were reported to predict HLA-A and HLA-B alleles with accuracy.

60 Vbeta and 13 Jbeta primers were used in PCR. Only in-frame clones appear in the TCRdb table, and some are missing; sequencing was by immunoSEQ multiplex PCR. The data contain around 64,000 clones, approximately 75% of them singletons. As concerns this clone: Antigen specificity is unknown.

Donors sampled were nominally healthy, though unrecorded immune exposures were likely. This rearrangement joins TRBV4-1 to TRBJ1-2; perhaps TRBD1 as D (6 bases). The sample comprised PBMCs. The clonotype was recovered from a man aged 25 to 45 in good health and CMV-seropositive. CDR3 residues: CASSRDTTRNYGYTF. DNA of the CDR3: TGCGCCAGCAGCCGGGACACGACACGGAACTATGGCTACACCTTC.